This TCR beta chain was sequenced during a study of blood T cell repertoires in COVID-19. In the study's own analysis: Amplified reference gene primers provided the basis for estimating nucleated cell counts. Profiling relied on immunoSEQ multiplex PCR, and the TCRdb table lists in-frame clones only, not all of them. The D gene and trimming were derived from the DNA, and the V and J assignments and clone size from that table. The table has 300,000 to 450,000 clones, roughly 77% seen once. Germline lookup yields CDR1 LGHDT and CDR2 YNNKEL (reference sequence). The CDR3 runs 13 residues. V lost 0 bases and J 5 bases, leaving 7 bases between the germline ends.

The receptor's source is a human donor with acute or convalescent COVID-19. The donor label of this sample is uncertain. The J gene is TRBJ2-5, the V gene TRBV3-1 (or the pseudogene TRBV3-2); D unclear. The material sequenced was peripheral blood. The CDR3 coding sequence is TGTGCCAGCAGCCAAGATCACGGGGAGACCCAGTACTTC. This encodes CASSQDHGETQYF.